Below, 18 T cell receptor beta chains from the same sample are listed, as sequenced in a study of T cells in Graves' hyperthyroidism and ophthalmopathy (dated by TCRdb to the late 2010s). Libraries were prepared through multiplex PCR. The sequencing machine was an Illumina HiSeq 2000. TCR beta CDR3 regions were amplified from RNA transcripts. A first-round RT-PCR of the TCR CDR3 used the HTBI primer set with the Qiagen OneStep RT-PCR kit. The public reads were quality trimmed at Q25 with fastp and then assembled into clones with MiXCR by TCRdb, keeping productive beta chains. Rows merge per CDR3 protein into single entries with the most common DNA and genes. The sample table shows 640,000 or so distinct CDR3 sequences, and under 15% are seen once. The ten largest clones capture 4% to 5.5% of the sample. The sequencing sample was made of blood. These receptors all come from a middle-aged woman with Graves' ophthalmopathy.

This clonotype appeared a few times. The V and J genes are TRBV19 and TRBJ1-1, with D maybe TRBD1 (6 bases). Trimming stripped 6 bases from V and 0 bases from J, with 17 bases between. Germline loops: CDR1 LNHDA, CDR2 SQIVND (reference sequence). There are 16 residues in the CDR3. Here the CDR3 DNA reads TGTGCCAGTAGCCGAGGGGGGACCGGTATGAACACTGAAGCTTTCTTT. This gives the protein CASSRGGTGMNTEAFF. Using reference TRBV19 and TRBJ1-1 for the parts outside the CDR3, the full variable domain is DGGITQSPKYLFRKEGQNVTLSCEQNLNHDAMYWYRQDPGQGLRLIYYSQIVNDFQKGDIAEGYSVSREKKESFPLTVTSAQKNPTAFYLCASSRGGTGMNTEAFFGQGTRLTVV.

The chain links TRBV30 to TRBJ2-7, with TRBD2 matching 11 bases. The CDR3 covers 14 residues. With V trimmed by 5 bases and J by 5 bases, 8 bases remained unmatched. CDR1 GTSNPN and CDR2 SVGIG come from the germline V gene (reference sequence). CDR3: CAWGLAGGLHEQYF. The CDR3 DNA reads TGTGCCTGGGGTCTAGCGGGAGGTCTGCACGAGCAGTACTTC.

In its sample, this clonotype was seen many times. The chain employs TRBV20-1 and TRBJ2-2, with D maybe TRBD1 (6 bases). This CDR3 is built from 12 residues. Per the germline V gene, CDR1 is DFQATT and CDR2 is SNEGSKA (reference sequence). CDR3 region: CSPRGTTGELFF. DNA of the CDR3: TGCAGCCCGAGGGGGACCACCGGGGAGCTGTTTTTT.

This clonotype was detected ten times or more. The chain combines TRBV20-1 with TRBJ1-1; D is uncertain. Per germline, CDR1 DFQATT and CDR2 SNEGSKA (reference sequence). V was cut by 0 bases and J by 3 bases, with 5 bases left in between. CDR3 length: 12 residues. CDR3 loop: CSARDGDTEAFF. CDR3 nucleotide sequence: TGCAGTGCTAGAGATGGGGACACTGAAGCTTTCTTT.

V gene TRBV24-1 combines with J gene TRBJ1-1; D remains ambiguous. This CDR3 contains 15 residues. Trimming removed 4 bases from V and 1 base from J, with 12 bases in between. CDR1 is KGHDR and CDR2 is SFDVKD in the germline V gene. Here the CDR3 reads CATSEGPLSNTEAFF. The DNA of the CDR3 is TGTGCCACCAGTGAAGGGCCGCTATCGAACACTGAAGCTTTCTTT.

This clonotype was observed at least ten times. The rearrangement joins TRBV11-2 to TRBJ2-7, with D possibly matching TRBD1 (6 bases). Trimming took 2 bases from V and 1 from J, leaving 9 bases between them. This CDR3 has 14 amino acids. CDR1 SGHAT and CDR2 FQNNGV come from the germline V gene. DNA of the CDR3: TGTGCCAGCAGCTTACAGACAGGTTCCTACGAGCAGTACTTC. This gives the protein CASSLQTGSYEQYF.

The sample holds a few counts of this clonotype. The gene calls are TRBV2 and TRBJ2-7; D is possibly TRBD2 (5 bases). This CDR3 region has 11 residues. V lost 6 bases and J lost 11, with 14 bases in between. From germline, CDR1 is SNHLY and CDR2 FYNNEI. The CDR3 nucleotides read TGTGCCAGCAGGGAGGAAGGTGGGGAGTACTTC. Its protein is CASREEGGEYF.

This clonotype was seen at least ten times. This chain connects TRBV12-3 or TRBV12-4 to TRBJ2-7; tentatively, D is TRBD2 (6 bases). The CDR3 covers 15 residues. V lost 5 bases, J lost 6 bases, and 20 bases lay in between. CDR3 amino acids: CASSPRTGEVSEQYF. The CDR3 nucleotides are TGTGCCAGCAGTCCTAGGACGGGGGAGGTCTCCGAGCAGTACTTC.

This clonotype was picked up many times. The chain couples TRBV4-1 to TRBJ2-5; the D is unclear. Germline CDR1 reads MGHRA; CDR2 reads YSYEKL. The V and J ends lost 2 bases and 4 bases respectively, with 14 bases between them. The CDR3 has 15 amino acids. Written as DNA, the CDR3 is TGCGCCAGCAGCCAAACTTCCGGTTCCAGAGAGACCCAGTACTTC. It codes for CASSQTSGSRETQYF.

J is TRBJ2-5 and V is TRBV12-3 or TRBV12-4; 13 bases line up with TRBD2. The J segment lost 3 bases and the V segment lost 6 bases, leaving 10 bases of the junction unmatched. The CDR3 has 17 amino acids. CDR3 nucleotides: TGTGCCAGCAGCCCCGGGACTAGCGGGATGAGAGAAGAGACCCAGTACTTC. Protein: CASSPGTSGMREETQYF.

This clonotype was counted many times. The chain combines TRBV7-2 with TRBJ2-7, with TRBD2 matching 11 bases. V shed 5 bases, J shed 4 bases, and the junction held 7 bases outside the gene matches. Germline CDR1 reads SGHTA; CDR2 reads FQGNSA. The CDR3 spans 15 residues. The CDR3 reads CASSQTSGTQYEQYF. As DNA, the CDR3 is TGTGCCAGCAGCCAGACTAGCGGGACTCAATACGAGCAGTACTTC.

This clonotype was found many times. V and J are TRBV13 and TRBJ1-2; D remains ambiguous. Trimming left V 1 base short and J 0 bases short, with 9 bases between. Germline V CDR1 and CDR2: PRHDT, FYEKMQ (reference sequence). The length of the CDR3 is 15 residues. This CDR3 reads CASSLVGNTNYGYTF. The CDR3 nucleotides read TGTGCCAGCAGCTTAGTGGGGAATACTAACTATGGCTACACCTTC.

This clonotype has more than one count but fewer than ten. This chain connects TRBV20-1 to TRBJ1-2; D remains ambiguous. V lost 7 bases to trimming and J lost 4 bases, with 19 bases between them. Per germline, CDR1 DFQATT and CDR2 SNEGSKA (reference sequence). This CDR3 contains 14 residues. Written as DNA, the CDR3 is TGCAGTGTCTCCTCCGCCCGGGGTTCCTATGGCTACACCTTC. The encoded protein is CSVSSARGSYGYTF.

This clonotype was picked up many times. The V call is TRBV19, the J call TRBJ2-2; no definite D call. Germline CDR1 is LNHDA and CDR2 is SQIVND (reference sequence). This CDR3 is 16 amino acids long. V was pared by 5 bases and J by 1 base, with 14 bases between. CDR3 protein: CASSVGVLQNTGELFF. The CDR3 nucleotides are TGTGCCAGTAGTGTTGGGGTACTCCAGAACACCGGGGAGCTGTTTTTT.

This clonotype has at least ten counts. The chain carries TRBV6-2 or TRBV6-3 and TRBJ2-7; TRBD2 aligns across 10 bases. The V and J ends lost 2 bases and 4 bases, in that order; junction bases with no gene match: 8. This CDR3 contains 16 residues. The germline CDR1 and CDR2 sequences are MNHEY and SVGEGT. CDR3 nucleotide sequence: TGTGCCAGCAGTTACGCACCTAGCGGGAGCGATTACGAGCAGTACTTC. This codes for CASSYAPSGSDYEQYF.

This clonotype was recorded many times. CDR3 nucleotides: TGCAGTGCCTCCGACAGCCTCCAAGAGACCCAGTACTTC. Amino acid sequence: CSASDSLQETQYF. V and J are TRBV20-1 and TRBJ2-5; possible D gene TRBD1, 5 bases. Germline lookup yields CDR1 DFQATT and CDR2 SNEGSKA (reference sequence). The CDR3 is 13 residues long. V was shortened by 6 bases and J by 1 base, with 12 bases between the two germline ends.

This clonotype was observed a single time. The chain is built from TRBV6-5 and TRBJ2-5; D possibly corresponds to TRBD1 (6 bases). The V end was cut by 0 bases, the J end by 0 bases, with 14 bases between. Germline CDR1 and CDR2: MNHEY and SVGAGI. This CDR3 contains 17 residues. CDR3 coding DNA: TGTGCCAGCAGTTACTCAGCTGTTCGGACAGACCAAGAGACCCAGTACTTC. Translating it yields CASSYSAVRTDQETQYF.

In this sample, this clonotype turned up many times. The missing conserved phenylalanine or tryptophan at the end of this CDR3 makes a read error likely. The DNA is omitted, as the CDR3 cannot be located on it reliably, and the CDR3 follows TCRdb's listing. The chain links TRBV6-1 to TRBJ1-1. Per germline, CDR1 MNHNS and CDR2 SASEGT. The CDR3 extends over 13 residues, inclusive of both ends. The CDR3: CASSENGLSKLNL.